A selection of T cell receptor beta chains follows, all from one sample in a study of cytomegalovirus exposure and HLA in healthy donors. The method was immunoSEQ multiplex PCR; TCRdb's version includes in-frame clones alone and lacks a portion of them. The sample has some 180,000 clones; about 90% are singletons. Sample: PBMCs. All receptors derive from a girl less than two years old in good health and CMV-seronegative. Both conserved end residues are part of each CDR3. A D gene is named only where the DNA matches it firmly. Clone size is not always given. Where it is, it says once, few, many or a class for expanded clones.

TRBV5-4	NA	NA	TRBJ1-1	TGTGCCAGCAGCGCTCCGGGGGAGGGGAGCACTGAAGCTTTCTTT	CASSAPGEGSTEAFF
TRBV7-2	NA	NA	TRBJ2-3	TGTGCCAGCAGCTTAGCTGGGAGATACACAGATACGCAGTATTTT	CASSLAGRYTDTQYF
TRBV20-1	TRBD1	once	TRBJ2-7	TGCAGTGCCCATGGACAGGCCGAGCAGTACTTC	CSAHGQAEQYF
TRBV7-8	TRBD2	NA	TRBJ2-1	TGTGCCAGCAGCCACCGACTAGCGGGAGACATATACAATGAGCAGTTCTTC	CASSHRLAGDIYNEQFF
TRBV5-1	TRBD1	NA	TRBJ2-3	TGCGCCAGCAGTCTAACAGGGGCAGATACGCAGTATTTT	CASSLTGADTQYF
TRBV30	NA	few	TRBJ1-3	TGTGCCTGGACCCAATCTGGAAACACCATATATTTT	CAWTQSGNTIYF
TRBV4-2	NA	NA	TRBJ2-7	TGTGCCAGCAGCCAAGAGCAGACTAGCTCCTACGAGCAGTACTTC	CASSQEQTSSYEQYF
TRBV30	NA	NA	TRBJ1-1	TGTGCCTGGAGCCGACAAAATACTGAAGCTTTCTTT	CAWSRQNTEAFF
TRBV10-3	TRBD1	NA	TRBJ1-2	TGTGCCATCAGCCGGGACAGAATTAACTATGGCTACACCTTC	CAISRDRINYGYTF
TRBV21-1	NA	NA	TRBJ2-2	TGTGCCAGCATTCCGGTACTCGCGGGGGGGCTCACCGGGGAGCTGTTTTTT	CASIPVLAGGLTGELFF
TRBV6-6	NA	few	TRBJ1-2	TGTGCCAGCAGTTACCGGGATAACTATGGCTACACCTTC	CASSYRDNYGYTF
TRBV30	NA	NA	TRBJ2-3	TGTGCCCAAGCAGAGGGCACAGATACGCAGTATTTT	CAQAEGTDTQYF
TRBV9	TRBD1	NA	TRBJ2-1	TGTGCCAGCAGCCCCGTCCGACAGGGGGCGTTTAATGAGCAGTTCTTC	CASSPVRQGAFNEQFF
TRBV4-3	NA	NA	TRBJ2-1	TGCGCCAGCAGCCAAGATCTAGGGGGAGCGCAGTTCTTC	CASSQDLGGAQFF
TRBV19	TRBD1	NA	TRBJ2-2	TGTGCCAGTAGTATCTCCTACAGGGGGCCGAACACCGGGGAGCTGTTTTTT	CASSISYRGPNTGELFF
TRBV25-1	TRBD1	NA	TRBJ2-7	TGTGCCAGCAGTGAATATGAAAGACGCCGGGACAGGGACTACGAGCAGTACTTC	CASSEYERRRDRDYEQYF
TRBV7-2	NA	NA	TRBJ2-5	TGTGCCAGCAGCTTAGCCCACAGGAAGGAGACCCAGTACTTC	CASSLAHRKETQYF
TRBV4-2	TRBD2	NA	TRBJ2-3	TGTGCCAGCAGCTCAAGGGGAGGCGGGAGGTCAGATACGCAGTATTTT	CASSSRGGGRSDTQYF
TRBV19	NA	once	TRBJ1-5	TGTGCCAGTAGTATGAGGGTGGTCGGAGATCAGCCCCAGCATTTT	CASSMRVVGDQPQHF
TRBV6-5	TRBD1	NA	TRBJ2-2	TGTGCCAGCAGACAGGGGGCTGCTACCGGGGAGCTGTTTTTT	CASRQGAATGELFF
TRBV5-1	NA	few	TRBJ1-4	TGCGCCAGCAGCCGATGGGACAATCCTAATGAAAAACTGTTTTTT	CASSRWDNPNEKLFF
TRBV28	NA	NA	TRBJ1-5	TGTGCCAGCAAAAAGCACAGTCAGCCCCAGCATTTT	CASKKHSQPQHF
TRBV27	TRBD2	NA	TRBJ2-7	TGTGCCAGCAGTACAATTCTAGCGGGGAGATCCTACGAGCAGTACTTC	CASSTILAGRSYEQYF
TRBV7-9	NA	NA	TRBJ2-7	TGTTCCAGCAGCTACGACAAACCCCCATACGAGCAGTACTTC	CSSSYDKPPYEQYF
TRBV6-6	NA	NA	TRBJ1-6	TGTGCCAGCAGTTACGGGGGGTCCGGGACACCCCTCCACTTT	CASSYGGSGTPLHF
TRBV7-9	NA	NA	TRBJ1-2	TGTTCCAGCAGCCTAACTATCACTGATATTGCCAATGGCTACACCTTC	CSSSLTITDIANGYTF
TRBV29-1	TRBD1	NA	TRBJ1-4	TGCAGCGTTCGACAGGGACAAAAACTGTTTTTT	CSVRQGQKLFF
TRBV10-2	TRBD2	few	TRBJ2-7	TGCGCCAGCAGTGAGTCGAGCGGGGGGGCCTACGAGCAGTACTTC	CASSESSGGAYEQYF
TRBV29-1	TRBD1	NA	TRBJ1-2	TGCAGCGTTGGGAGGGACAGGACTATTGGCTACACCTTC	CSVGRDRTIGYTF